Listed below are T cell receptor beta chains from one sample, sequenced in a study of shared T cell receptors in the human thymus. The method was immunoSEQ multiplex PCR; TCRdb's version includes in-frame clones alone and lacks a portion of them. Of about 380,000 clones in the sample, roughly 94% are singletons; the top ten hold roughly 0.02%. Input material: thymocytes. The receptors originated from a human donor. Both conserved end residues are part of each CDR3. D genes are given only for firm matches. Clone size appears in some rows only: once, few, many, or a class for an expanded clone.

NA | TRBJ2-6 | NA | TRBV28 | TGTGCCAGTGCCCCGAGGGACTCTGGGGCCAACGTCCTGACTTTC | CASAPRDSGANVLTF
once | TRBJ1-2 | NA | TRBV30 | TGTGCCTGGAGTAGAGGGCATGGCTACACCTTC | CAWSRGHGYTF
NA | TRBJ2-4 | TRBD2 | TRBV19 | TGTGCCAGTAGTATACGGAGCGGGGCAGGCAAAAACATTCAGTACTTC | CASSIRSGAGKNIQYF
NA | TRBJ2-6 | NA | TRBV12-2 | TGTGCAAGTCGCCGCATATCCCCGGGACTAGAGTCTGGGGCCAACGTCCTGACTTTC | CASRRISPGLESGANVLTF
NA | TRBJ2-7 | NA | TRBV18 | TGTGCCAGCTCACCACCAGGCAACTCCTACGAGCAGTACTTC | CASSPPGNSYEQYF
NA | TRBJ2-1 | NA | TRBV14 | TGTGCCAGCAGCCAAGGGCCACAGAGCTCCTACAATGAGCAGTTCTTC | CASSQGPQSSYNEQFF
NA | TRBJ2-2 | NA | TRBV2 | TGTGCCAGCAGTGAATCAGGGATGAGTACCGGGGAGCTGTTTTTT | CASSESGMSTGELFF
NA | TRBJ2-1 | TRBD2 | TRBV7-2 | TGTGCCAGCAGCTCGAGCGGGAGTCTCGACAATGAGCAGTTCTTC | CASSSSGSLDNEQFF
NA | TRBJ2-4 | NA | TRBV5-6 | TGTGCCAGCACCGCCTGGTGGACTTCCTGGTCCGCCAAAAACATTCAGTACTTC | CASTAWWTSWSAKNIQYF
NA | TRBJ2-2 | NA | TRBV27 | TGTGCCAGCAGTTTATACCCCGGGGAGCTGTTTTTT | CASSLYPGELFF
NA | TRBJ2-7 | TRBD1 | TRBV6-1 | TGTGCCAGCAGTGAAAAGGAGGACAGGGCCTCCTTGTACAAGCAGTACTTC | CASSEKEDRASLYKQYF
once | TRBJ2-1 | TRBD1 | TRBV19 | TGTGCCAGTACTCCCTGGGACAGCTACAATGAGCAGTTCTTC | CASTPWDSYNEQFF
NA | TRBJ1-1 | NA | TRBV10-2 | TGCGCCAGCAGGCGGTCGGGGGAGAATCCCCCAGCTTTCTTT | CASRRSGENPPAFF
NA | TRBJ1-1 | TRBD1 | TRBV6-6 | TGTGCCAGCAGCCTAAACAGGGGGCGCCACACTGAAGCTTTCTTT | CASSLNRGRHTEAFF
NA | TRBJ2-1 | NA | TRBV6-1 | TGTGCCACCATCCCGGGGCTGAAGCGGAATGAGCAGTTCTTC | CATIPGLKRNEQFF
NA | TRBJ2-1 | NA | TRBV4-1 | TGCGCCAGCAGCCAATGGGAGGAAGGGGCTGACTTCAATGAGCAGTTCTTC | CASSQWEEGADFNEQFF
NA | TRBJ2-3 | TRBD2 | TRBV27 | TGTGCCAGCAGTAGAACTAGCGGGAGGCCTAGCACAGATACGCAGTATTTT | CASSRTSGRPSTDTQYF
NA | TRBJ2-1 | TRBD2 | TRBV7-2 | TGTGCCAGCAGCTCAAAACGGGGGGAGGGGAGCTACAATGAGCAGTTCTTC | CASSSKRGEGSYNEQFF
NA | TRBJ2-3 | NA | TRBV27 | TGTGCCAGCAGTTTAGCGGCCCCAGGGACAGATACGCAGTATTTT | CASSLAAPGTDTQYF
NA | TRBJ1-5 | TRBD1 | TRBV28 | TGTGCCAGCAGCAGCTACCCCAGGGGGGGCAGGGGGGGCGATCAGCCCCAGCATTTT | CASSSYPRGGRGGDQPQHF
NA | TRBJ1-4 | NA | TRBV7-6 | TGTGCCAGCAGCTTATCCCCTGGTAGGGGAGGCGAAAAACTGTTTTTT | CASSLSPGRGGEKLFF
NA | TRBJ1-1 | NA | TRBV7-9 | TGTGCCAGCAGCTTGACCGACGGCTCTGAAGCTTTCTTT | CASSLTDGSEAFF
NA | TRBJ1-2 | TRBD1 | TRBV6-5 | TGTGCCAGCAGTTACTCGTCAGGGGGCAGGAACTATGGCTACACCTTC | CASSYSSGGRNYGYTF
NA | TRBJ2-1 | TRBD1 | TRBV29-1 | TGCAGCGTTGCCCAGTCGGGACAGCCATACAATGAGCAGTTCTTC | CSVAQSGQPYNEQFF
NA | TRBJ2-7 | NA | TRBV5-1 | TGCGCCAGCAGCTTGGGCAGGGCGGGCGAGCAGTACTTC | CASSLGRAGEQYF
NA | TRBJ2-1 | NA | TRBV4-2 | TGTGCCAGCAGCCAAGTAGGCCATTACTCCTACAATGAGCAGTTCTTC | CASSQVGHYSYNEQFF
NA | TRBJ2-5 | NA | TRBV2 | TGTGCCAGCAGCCCCGGACTCCATGCCCAAGAGACCCAGTACTTC | CASSPGLHAQETQYF
NA | TRBJ1-3 | TRBD1 | TRBV18 | TGTGCCAGCTCACCTGAGGGACAGCTTCTCTCTGGAAACACCATATATTTT | CASSPEGQLLSGNTIYF
NA | TRBJ2-5 | TRBD1 | TRBV7-6 | TGTGCCAGCAGCTTACAGGGGGCGCGTCGGGAGACCCAGTACTTC | CASSLQGARRETQYF